This is a list of T cell receptor beta chains from one sample in a study of cytotoxic CD8 clonotypes in ibrutinib-treated CLL. Assay used: immunoSEQ multiplex PCR; TCRdb lists only in-frame clones, some missing. The data contain fewer than 300,000 clones, approximately 76% of them seen just once; the ten biggest clones take up around 5.3%. The sample in question was PBMCs, obtained at disease progression, from a patient treated with ibrutinib. Receptors originate from a human donor with chronic lymphocytic leukemia. The CDR3 runs from the conserved cysteine through the conserved F or W. Each record gives: J gene, V gene, D gene, clone size, CDR3 DNA, CDR3 protein. D genes are given only for firm matches. The listing skips clone size in some rows; elsewhere it reads once, few, many or a size class.

TRBJ2-2 TRBV6-6 - - TGTGCCAGCAGTTACCGAGGTGGAATCGGGGAGCTGTTTTTT CASSYRGGIGELFF
TRBJ1-4 TRBV7-8 TRBD1 - TGTGCCAGCAGCTCCCGGACAGGCGGTAATGAAAAACTGTTTTTT CASSSRTGGNEKLFF
TRBJ2-4 TRBV4-1 - - TGCGCCAGCAGCCAAGTCAGCTTTGGAAACATTCAGTACTTC CASSQVSFGNIQYF
TRBJ2-7 TRBV7-2 TRBD2 - TGTGCCAGCAGCTTGAAGCGGGGACCTTTGAACGAGCAGTACTTC CASSLKRGPLNEQYF
TRBJ1-6 TRBV2 - - TGTGCCAGCAGAGGGAGGGGGTTTAATTCACCCCTCCACTTT CASRGRGFNSPLHF
TRBJ2-5 TRBV2 TRBD2 - TGTGCCAGCAGTGAAGGAATAAGAGGGGACGGAAGACTAGCGGGCCTAGGACAAGAGACCCAGTACTTC CASSEGIRGDGRLAGLGQETQYF
TRBJ2-4 TRBV28 - - TGTGCCAGCAGTTTATGGGACAGAGGCTCGCGCTCATCCAAAAACATTCAGTACTTC CASSLWDRGSRSSKNIQYF
TRBJ2-4 TRBV7-9 TRBD2 few TGTGCCAGCAGCTTCACAGCGGGGGAATTAGCCAAAAACATTCAGTACTTC CASSFTAGELAKNIQYF
TRBJ1-2 TRBV6-1 TRBD1 - TGTGCCAGCAGTGAAGGGGACAGGGCTTATGGCTACACCTTC CASSEGDRAYGYTF
TRBJ1-2 TRBV6-5 - - TGTGCCAGCATGAGGGCAGGGAAATATGGCTACACCTTC CASMRAGKYGYTF
TRBJ2-3 TRBV5-1 - - TGCGCCAGCAGCATTCGCGTCGGGACAGATACGCAGTATTTT CASSIRVGTDTQYF
TRBJ2-1 TRBV5-1 - - TGCGCCAGCAGCTTGGGACAGTACAATGAGCAGTTCTTC CASSLGQYNEQFF
TRBJ1-1 TRBV19 TRBD1 - TGTGCCAGTCGCCCAGGGGGCGGACGCACTGAAGCTTTCTTT CASRPGGGRTEAFF
TRBJ2-1 TRBV7-2 TRBD1 few TGTGCCAGCAGCTCAGGGGGCTATGAGCAGTTCTTC CASSSGGYEQFF
TRBJ1-5 TRBV28 - - TGTGCCAGCAGTTTCTTGGGGAGCGGGAGCAATCAGCCCCAGCATTTT CASSFLGSGSNQPQHF